This T cell receptor (beta chain) was obtained from a study of T cell responses to AZD1222 COVID-19 vaccine. Study-wide points: Donors were mostly white British, more females; clonal diversity possibly underestimated. Spike-specific TCR breadth and depth both grew after two AZD1222 doses. Spike was spanned by vaccine-associated CD4 TCRs, which were dominant at 160-218 and 743-854. At baseline, just a handful of AZD1222 recipients tested seropositive.

In this sample, this clone turned up once. Antigen unknown. Some clones are missing from TCRdb's copy, which holds only in-frame ones; the method was immunoSEQ multiplex PCR. The data contain approximately 130,000 clones, roughly nine tenths of them singletons. The clonotype comes from an adult who received the AZD1222 COVID-19 vaccine. Sample: peripheral blood, taken 28 days after the second AZD1222 dose.

The CDR3: CASSPGLAGANEQYF. The CDR3 region has the DNA TGTGCCAGCAGTCCGGGACTAGCGGGAGCCAACGAGCAGTACTTC. The rearrangement uses TRBV6-5 and TRBJ2-7, with 14 nucleotides matching TRBD2. The germline V gene has CDR1 MNHEY and CDR2 SVGAGI. The CDR3 is 15 amino acids. V was pared by 5 bases and J by 5 bases, with 5 bases of the junction left unmatched.